Following are 18 T cell receptor beta chains from one sample sequenced in a study of blood T cell repertoires in COVID-19. Sequencing used immunoSEQ multiplex PCR; TCRdb keeps in-frame clones, though not all of them. The sample carries 150,000 to 160,000 clones, 80% recorded once. The sample taken for sequencing was peripheral blood. The receptor source for this set is a man in his sixties with acute or convalescent COVID-19.

This clone occurred a few times. The chain's CDR3 is CASSQEVYRASRPLHF. The CDR3, as DNA: TGCGCCAGCAGCCAAGAAGTATACAGGGCAAGCAGACCCCTCCACTTT. The chain is built from TRBV4-1 and TRBJ1-6; D is perhaps TRBD1 (6 bases). CDR1 MGHRA and CDR2 YSYEKL come from the germline V gene. The CDR3 is 16 residues long. V was shortened by 0 bases and J by 12 bases, with 18 bases between the two germline ends.

This chain joins TRBV5-1 and TRBJ1-4; D possibly corresponds to TRBD1 (6 bases). The V gene lost 4 bases and the J gene lost 3 bases, with 16 bases spanning the gap. This CDR3 has 16 residues. The germline V gene has CDR1 SGHRS and CDR2 YFSETQ. The CDR3 sequence: CASSGSTGRANEKLFF. The CDR3 coding sequence is TGCGCCAGCAGCGGCTCAACAGGGAGGGCTAATGAAAAACTGTTTTTT.

This clone was seen more than once but under ten times. The rearrangement links TRBV7-2 to TRBJ1-6, with no clear D. This CDR3 contains 15 residues. Germline V lookup: CDR1 SGHTA, CDR2 FQGNSA. Trimming pared 5 bases from V and 7 bases from J, leaving 15 bases between. CDR3 nucleotides: TGTGCCAGCAGCCTCACTCCGGGTCAGAATTCACCCCTCCACTTT. Its protein is CASSLTPGQNSPLHF.

This clone was counted between two and nine times. The chain uses TRBV6-2 or TRBV6-3 and TRBJ1-2; D perhaps matches TRBD1 (5 bases). V was pared by 6 bases and J by 9 bases, with 14 bases between. The germline gives CDR1 MNHEY, CDR2 SVGEGT. This CDR3 region has 12 residues. In DNA, the CDR3 is TGTGCCAGCAGCGACGACAGCTTCCGCTACACCTTC. Encoded protein: CASSDDSFRYTF.

This chain connects TRBV11-3 to TRBJ2-7, with TRBD2 matching 8 bases. The CDR3 has 14 amino acids. V lost 5 bases to trimming and J lost 3 bases; unmatched junction nucleotides: 6. Germline V gene sequence: CDR1 SGHNT, CDR2 YENEEA. This CDR3 is CASSATAGVYEQYF. The CDR3 nucleotides read TGTGCCAGCAGCGCCACAGCGGGAGTCTACGAGCAGTACTTC.

The sample holds a few counts of this clone. The rearrangement joins TRBV7-2 to TRBJ1-5; a weak D match, TRBD1 (6 bases). Germline-derived CDR1 and CDR2 are SGHTA and FQGNSA. This CDR3 contains 15 residues. V dropped 2 bases and J dropped 4 bases, with 12 bases sitting between them. CDR3 protein: CASSLYLDSNQPQHF. In nucleotides, the CDR3 is TGTGCCAGCAGCTTATACCTGGACAGTAATCAGCCCCAGCATTTT.

The chain couples TRBV7-9 to TRBJ2-7; TRBD1 aligns across 11 bases. V was clipped by 3 bases and J by 6 bases; unmatched bases: 1. Germline CDR1 SEHNR, CDR2 FQNEAQ (reference sequence). CDR3 length equals 13 residues. The CDR3 sequence is CASSLGTGGEQYF. DNA for the CDR3: TGTGCCAGCAGCTTGGGGACAGGGGGCGAGCAGTACTTC.

The chain couples TRBV9 to TRBJ2-3; 7 nucleotides match TRBD2. The germline CDR1 and CDR2 sequences are SGDLS and YYNGEE. This CDR3 region has 14 residues. The junction had 4 bases not matched to a gene; V was cut back by 2 bases and J by 4 bases. For the CDR3, the DNA is TGTGCCAGCAGCGTCGGGACTACCCCAGATACGCAGTATTTT. Translating gives CASSVGTTPDTQYF.

This clone was seen only once. J is TRBJ1-1 and V is TRBV28; D call uncertain. Per the germline V gene, CDR1 is MDHEN and CDR2 is SYDVKM. V dropped 6 bases and J dropped 4 bases, with 21 bases sitting between them. This CDR3 is built from 16 residues. CDR3 sequence reads: CASRSLVRGQGTEAFF. CDR3 in DNA: TGTGCCAGCAGGTCGCTTGTTCGTGGGCAAGGCACTGAAGCTTTCTTT.

The chain joins TRBV11-2 to TRBJ1-6; D gene unclear. V lost 0 bases to trimming and J lost 7 bases, with 10 bases between them. Looked up from germline, CDR1 is SGHAT and CDR2 is FQNNGV. There are 15 residues in the CDR3. CDR3 in DNA: TGTGCCAGCAGCTTAGATACGGGTCGGAATTCACCCCTCCACTTT. Its translation is CASSLDTGRNSPLHF.

The V and J genes are TRBV6-5 and TRBJ1-6; no firm D call. Germline V gives CDR1 MNHEY, CDR2 SVGAGI. The CDR3 covers 14 residues. Trimming took off 0 bases at V and 13 bases at J, with 13 bases between the two ends. CDR3 in amino acids: CASSYSMLGAPLHF. In DNA, the CDR3 is TGTGCCAGCAGTTACTCGATGTTAGGAGCCCCCCTCCACTTT.

V and J are TRBV5-1 and TRBJ2-5; TRBD2 aligns across 10 bases. Germline CDR1 and CDR2: SGHRS and YFSETQ. The CDR3 spans 15 residues. V lost 1 base and J lost 1; bases outside the gene matches: 1. The CDR3 DNA is TGCGCCAGCAGCTTGCTAGCGGGGGCCCAAGAGACCCAGTACTTC. It yields the protein CASSLLAGAQETQYF.

This clone was seen a few times. The chain carries TRBV3-1 (or the pseudogene TRBV3-2) and TRBJ1-2; D gene ambiguous. The CDR3 is 16 amino acids. Germline assignment: CDR1 LGHDT and CDR2 YNNKEL (reference sequence). Trimming shortened V by 4 bases and J by 5 bases, and 20 bases separated the two germline ends. This CDR3 reads CASSPQISRRRYGYTF. Written as DNA, the CDR3 is TGTGCCAGCAGCCCCCAAATTAGCCGACGTAGATATGGCTACACCTTC.

This clone has a handful of counts. V and J are TRBV5-4 and TRBJ2-5; the D gene is possibly TRBD1 (6 bases). The CDR3 contains 14 residues. V dropped 4 bases and J dropped 0 bases, with 10 bases sitting between them. Germline assignment: CDR1 SGHNT and CDR2 YYREEE (reference sequence). CDR3 bases: TGTGCCAGCAGCCCCGGACAGTACCAAGAGACCCAGTACTTC. Its protein is CASSPGQYQETQYF. The variable domain in full, with the rest retrieved from reference TRBV5-4 and TRBJ2-5, is ETGVTQSPTHLIKTRGQQVTLRCSSQSGHNTVSWYQQALGQGPQFIFQYYREEENGRGNFPPRFSGLQFPNYSSELNVNALELDDSALYLCASSPGQYQETQYFGPGTRLLVL.

The chain carries TRBV29-1 and TRBJ1-3; 7 bases align to TRBD1. The CDR3 is 14 residues long. After removal of 6 bases from V and 0 bases from J, the junction contained 5 bases not matched to a gene. Germline V gene data show CDR1 as SQVTM and CDR2 as ANQGSEA. The CDR3 reads CSVQTGHSGNTIYF. The CDR3, as DNA: TGCAGCGTCCAGACAGGGCACTCTGGAAACACCATATATTTT. Complete variable domain (other parts from reference TRBV29-1 and TRBJ1-3): SAVISQKPSRDICQRGTSLTIQCQVDSQVTMMFWYRQQPGQSLTLIATANQGSEATYESGFVIDKFPISRPNLTFSTLTVSNMSPEDSSIYLCSVQTGHSGNTIYFGEGSWLTVV.

The V call is TRBV6-2 or TRBV6-3, the J call TRBJ2-5, with 7 bases aligning to TRBD2. The CDR3 contains 15 residues. From germline, CDR1 is MNHEY and CDR2 SVGEGT. J lost 4 bases, V lost 4 bases, and 9 bases had no gene match. For the CDR3, the DNA is TGTGCCAGCAGTTCGGGCGGGAGTTCACGAGAGACCCAGTACTTC. It translates to CASSSGGSSRETQYF.

As DNA, the CDR3 is TGTGCCAGCAGTTTAAGGGAGGATCAGCCCCAGCATTTT. It specifies CASSLREDQPQHF. This chain connects TRBV12-3 or TRBV12-4 to TRBJ1-5; D uncertain. The CDR3 has 13 residues. The V end lost 2 bases, the J end lost 5 bases, and 7 bases lay between the germline ends.

This chain uses TRBV4-3 with TRBJ2-5; 9 nucleotides align to TRBD1. This CDR3 spans 16 amino acids. Trimming took 0 bases from V and 4 from J; bases not matched to a gene: 6. CDR1 and CDR2 from the germline V gene are LGHNA and YSLEER. The CDR3 DNA is TGCGCCAGCAGCCAAGATACAGGGGGCAGTGGAGAGACCCAGTACTTC. Its protein is CASSQDTGGSGETQYF.